This TCR beta chain was retrieved from a study of cytomegalovirus exposure and HLA in healthy donors. Study conclusions and caveats: Reports indicated that the classifier achieved high specificity and sensitivity in diagnosing cytomegalovirus status.

Primers included in the PCR were 60 Vbeta and 13 Jbeta primers. Sequencing used immunoSEQ multiplex PCR; TCRdb keeps in-frame clones, though not all of them. The sample includes fewer than 200,000 clones, approximately 82% of them seen just once. The J segment lost 5 bases and the V segment lost 3 bases, leaving 10 bases of the junction unmatched. This CDR3 region has 15 residues. Germline-derived CDR1 and CDR2 are SGHNT and YYREEE (reference sequence). To note about this clone: What it recognizes is unknown.

The J gene is TRBJ2-5, the V gene TRBV5-4; 7 bases map to TRBD2. The clonotype was recovered from a middle-aged man in good health and CMV-seropositive. Sequencing used PBMCs. CDR3 DNA sequence: TGTGCCAGCAGCTCCGGGGGGACGCTCTCGGAGACCCAGTACTTC. It translates to CASSSGGTLSETQYF.